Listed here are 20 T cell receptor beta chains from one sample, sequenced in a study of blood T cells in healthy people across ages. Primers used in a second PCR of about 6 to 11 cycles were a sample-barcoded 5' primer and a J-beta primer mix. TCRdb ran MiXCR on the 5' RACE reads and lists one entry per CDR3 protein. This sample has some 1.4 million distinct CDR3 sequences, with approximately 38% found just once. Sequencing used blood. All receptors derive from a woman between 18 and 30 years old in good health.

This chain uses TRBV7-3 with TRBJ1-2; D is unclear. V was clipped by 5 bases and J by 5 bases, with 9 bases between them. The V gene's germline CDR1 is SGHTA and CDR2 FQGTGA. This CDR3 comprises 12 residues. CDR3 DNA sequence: TGTGCCAGCAGCATGGACGGGTATGGCTACACCTTC. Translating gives CASSMDGYGYTF.

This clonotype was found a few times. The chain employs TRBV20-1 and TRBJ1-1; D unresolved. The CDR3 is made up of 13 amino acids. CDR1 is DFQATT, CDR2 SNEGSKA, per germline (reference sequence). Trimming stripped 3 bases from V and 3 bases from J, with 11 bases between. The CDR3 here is CSARATGYTEAFF. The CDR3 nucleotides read TGCAGTGCTAGGGCCACCGGATACACTGAAGCTTTCTTT.

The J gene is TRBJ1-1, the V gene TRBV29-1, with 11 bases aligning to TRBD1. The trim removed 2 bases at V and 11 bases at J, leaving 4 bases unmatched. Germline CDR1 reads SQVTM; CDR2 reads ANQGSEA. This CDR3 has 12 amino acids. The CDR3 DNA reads TGCAGCGTTGAATGGGACAGGGGGTTTGCTTTCTTT. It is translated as CSVEWDRGFAFF.

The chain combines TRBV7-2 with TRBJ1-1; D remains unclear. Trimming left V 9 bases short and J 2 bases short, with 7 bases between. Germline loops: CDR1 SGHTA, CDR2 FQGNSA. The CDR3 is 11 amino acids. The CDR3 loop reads CARAENTEAFF. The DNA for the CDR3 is TGTGCCAGAGCTGAAAACACTGAAGCTTTCTTT.

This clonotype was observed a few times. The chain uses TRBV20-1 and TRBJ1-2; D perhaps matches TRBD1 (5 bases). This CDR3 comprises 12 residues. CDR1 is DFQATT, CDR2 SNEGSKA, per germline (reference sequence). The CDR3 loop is CSLLGGVWGYTF. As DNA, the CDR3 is TGCAGCCTCTTGGGGGGTGTTTGGGGCTACACCTTC.

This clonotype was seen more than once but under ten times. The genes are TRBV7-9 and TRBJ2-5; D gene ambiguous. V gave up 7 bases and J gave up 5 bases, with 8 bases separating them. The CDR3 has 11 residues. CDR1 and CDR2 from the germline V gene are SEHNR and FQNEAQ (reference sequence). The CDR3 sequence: CASKDGETQYF. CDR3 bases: TGTGCCAGCAAAGATGGGGAGACCCAGTACTTC.

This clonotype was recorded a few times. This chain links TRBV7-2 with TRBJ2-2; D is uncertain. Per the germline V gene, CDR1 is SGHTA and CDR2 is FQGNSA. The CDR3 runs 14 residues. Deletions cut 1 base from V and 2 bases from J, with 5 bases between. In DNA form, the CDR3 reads TGTGCCAGCAGCTTAGTTTATAACACCGGGGAGCTGTTTTTT. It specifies CASSLVYNTGELFF.

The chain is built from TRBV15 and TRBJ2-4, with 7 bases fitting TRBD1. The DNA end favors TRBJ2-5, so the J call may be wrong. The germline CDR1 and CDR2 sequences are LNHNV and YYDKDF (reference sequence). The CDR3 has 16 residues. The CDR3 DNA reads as TGTGCCACCAGCAGAGGAGTCCGGGACAGCAAAGAGACCCAGTACTTC. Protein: CATSRGVRDSKETQYF.

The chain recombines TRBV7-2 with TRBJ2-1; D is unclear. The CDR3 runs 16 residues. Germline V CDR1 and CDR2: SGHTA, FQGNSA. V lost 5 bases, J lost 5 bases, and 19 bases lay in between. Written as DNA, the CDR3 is TGTGCCAGCAGCCGGATTCTTGGGCGAGTTGACAATGAGCAGTTCTTC. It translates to CASSRILGRVDNEQFF.

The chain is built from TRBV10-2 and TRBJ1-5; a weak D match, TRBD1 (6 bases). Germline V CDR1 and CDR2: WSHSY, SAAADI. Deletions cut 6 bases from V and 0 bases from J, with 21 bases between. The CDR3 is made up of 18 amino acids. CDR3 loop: CASSKGHLVVRSNQPQHF. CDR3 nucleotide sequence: TGCGCCAGCAGCAAGGGACACCTCGTAGTCCGTAGCAATCAGCCCCAGCATTTT.

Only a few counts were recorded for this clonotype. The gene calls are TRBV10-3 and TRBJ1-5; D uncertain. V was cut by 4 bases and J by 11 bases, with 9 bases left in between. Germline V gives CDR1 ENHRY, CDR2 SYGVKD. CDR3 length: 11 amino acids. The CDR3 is CAISGGTTQHF. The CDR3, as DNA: TGTGCCATCAGTGGGGGAACGACCCAGCATTTT.

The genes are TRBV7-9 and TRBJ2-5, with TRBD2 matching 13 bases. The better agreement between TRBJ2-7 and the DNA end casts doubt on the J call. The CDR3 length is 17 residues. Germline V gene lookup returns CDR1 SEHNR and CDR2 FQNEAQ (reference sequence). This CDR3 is CASSSAGTSGNPYEQYF. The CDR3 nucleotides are TGTGCCAGCAGCTCCGCCGGGACTAGCGGGAACCCCTACGAGCAGTACTTC.

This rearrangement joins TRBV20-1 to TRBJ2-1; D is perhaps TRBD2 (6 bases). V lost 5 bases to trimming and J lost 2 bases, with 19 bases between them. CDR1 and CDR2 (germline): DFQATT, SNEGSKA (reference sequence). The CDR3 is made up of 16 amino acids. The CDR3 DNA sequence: TGCAGTGCTGGGGGGTTGCAGGGAGAGGCCTACAATGAGCAGTTCTTC. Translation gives CSAGGLQGEAYNEQFF.

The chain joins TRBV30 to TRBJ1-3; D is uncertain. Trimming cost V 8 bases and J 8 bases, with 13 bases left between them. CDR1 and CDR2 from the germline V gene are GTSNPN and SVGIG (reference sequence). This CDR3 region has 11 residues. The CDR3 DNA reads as TGTGCCCAGGCATTGCGAGACACCATATATTTT. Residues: CAQALRDTIYF.

The CDR3, as DNA: TGTGCCGGCGGGGACCGCACAGATACGCAGTATTTT. It translates to CAGGDRTDTQYF. The chain is built from TRBV6-2 or TRBV6-3 and TRBJ2-3; D perhaps matches TRBD2 (6 bases). CDR1 and CDR2 (germline): MNHEY, SVGEGT. V shed 11 bases and J shed 1 base, with 10 bases lying between them. CDR3 size: 12 residues.

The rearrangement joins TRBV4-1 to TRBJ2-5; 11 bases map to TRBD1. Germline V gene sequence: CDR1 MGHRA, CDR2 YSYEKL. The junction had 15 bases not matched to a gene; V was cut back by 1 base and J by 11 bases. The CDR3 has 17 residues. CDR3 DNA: TGCGCCAGCAGCCAAGGAACCGGGACAGGGGGTCGGTACGCGCAGTACTTC. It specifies CASSQGTGTGGRYAQYF.

The DNA of the CDR3 is TGTGCCAGCAGCTTAGCACTAGCGGGAGACGGGTGGACCCAGTACTTC. Translation gives CASSLALAGDGWTQYF. V is TRBV7-2 and J is TRBJ2-5, with 11 bases aligning to TRBD2. This CDR3 spans 16 amino acids. V shed 0 bases and J 7 bases; nucleotides not matched to a gene: 7. The V gene's germline CDR1 is SGHTA and CDR2 FQGNSA.

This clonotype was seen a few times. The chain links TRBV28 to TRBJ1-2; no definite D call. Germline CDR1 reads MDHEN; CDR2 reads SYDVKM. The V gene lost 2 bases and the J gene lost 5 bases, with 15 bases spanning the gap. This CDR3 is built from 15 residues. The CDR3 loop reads CASSLDGSRRYGYTF. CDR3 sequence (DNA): TGTGCCAGCAGTTTAGATGGCAGCCGAAGGTATGGCTACACCTTC.

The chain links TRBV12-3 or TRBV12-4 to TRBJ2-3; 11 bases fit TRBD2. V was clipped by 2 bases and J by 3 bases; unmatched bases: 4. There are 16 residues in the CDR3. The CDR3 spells CASSLITSGGTDTQYF. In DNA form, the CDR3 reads TGTGCCAGCAGTTTAATTACTAGCGGGGGTACAGATACGCAGTATTTT.

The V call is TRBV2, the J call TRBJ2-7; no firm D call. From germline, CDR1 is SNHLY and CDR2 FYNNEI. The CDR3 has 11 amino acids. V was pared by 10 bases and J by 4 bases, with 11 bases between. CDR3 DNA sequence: TGTGCCAACACCGAAGGGTACGAGCAGTACTTC. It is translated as CANTEGYEQYF. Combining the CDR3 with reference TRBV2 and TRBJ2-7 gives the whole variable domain EPEVTQTPSHQVTQMGQEVILRCVPISNHLYFYWYRQILGQKVEFLVSFYNNEISEKSEIFDDQFSVERPDGSNFTLKIRSTKLEDSAMYFCANTEGYEQYFGPGTRLTVT.